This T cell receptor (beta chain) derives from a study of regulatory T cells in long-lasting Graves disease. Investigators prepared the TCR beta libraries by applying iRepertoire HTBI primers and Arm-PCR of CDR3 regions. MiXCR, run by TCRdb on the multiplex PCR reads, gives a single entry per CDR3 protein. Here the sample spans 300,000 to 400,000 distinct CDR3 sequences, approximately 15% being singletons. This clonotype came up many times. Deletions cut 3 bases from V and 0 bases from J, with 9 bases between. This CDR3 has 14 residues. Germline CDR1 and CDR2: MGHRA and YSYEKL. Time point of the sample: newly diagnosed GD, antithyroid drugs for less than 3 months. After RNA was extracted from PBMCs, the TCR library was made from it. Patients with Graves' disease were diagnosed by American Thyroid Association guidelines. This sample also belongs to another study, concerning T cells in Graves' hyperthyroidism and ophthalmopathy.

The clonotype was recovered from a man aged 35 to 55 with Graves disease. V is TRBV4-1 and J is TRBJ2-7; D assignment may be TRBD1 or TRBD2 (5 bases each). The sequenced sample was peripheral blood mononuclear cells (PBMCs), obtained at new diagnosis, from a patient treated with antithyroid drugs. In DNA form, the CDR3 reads TGCGCCAGCAGCCACCCCGGGACCTCCTACGAGCAGTACTTC. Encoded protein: CASSHPGTSYEQYF.